Included here is one T cell receptor beta chain sequence, with context. The antigen remains unidentified. The PCR was carried out with 60 Vbeta primers and 13 Jbeta primers. TCRdb's copy holds only in-frame clones and misses some; the assay was immunoSEQ multiplex PCR. The data contain 130,000 or so clones, approximately 71% of them singletons. This record comes from a study of cytomegalovirus exposure and HLA in healthy donors. Whole-study context: Earlier findings included some 120 million unique TCR beta sequences obtained from 150 million to 200 million T cells. HLA-typed donors contributed some 77 million unique TCRs, which were held in an early data release.

V gave up 5 bases and J gave up 2 bases, with 12 bases separating them. Germline CDR1 reads MNHEY; CDR2 reads SMNVEV (reference sequence). CDR3 length equals 15 residues. Study-level findings and limits: Certain sequence variants were highly shared and formed a cluster, and this cluster was likely a sequencing artifact. Data from an earlier analysis indicated that most TCR beta V segments were productive either about 87% or about 30% of the time.

The rearrangement uses TRBV27 and TRBJ2-2; possibly TRBD2 for D (6 bases). This sequence was found in a man aged 35-49 years in good health and CMV-seronegative. The sequenced sample consisted of PBMCs. CDR3: CASSTSGLNTGELFF. In nucleotides, the CDR3 is TGTGCCAGCAGTACCAGCGGGCTTAACACCGGGGAGCTGTTTTTT.